This entry describes one T cell receptor beta chain. The entry originates in a study of blood T cell repertoires in COVID-19. The repertoire was sequenced with immunoSEQ multiplex PCR; TCRdb's copy has only in-frame clones and lacks some. The table has about 270,000 clones, around 93% seen once. This CDR3 has 14 residues. Germline CDR1 reads MNHEY; CDR2 reads SMNVEV (reference sequence). Trimming stripped 0 bases from V and 2 bases from J, with 7 bases between. The sequencing input was PBMCs or T cells enriched from blood (not recorded which). The TCR originated in a man aged 35 to 55 who had been exposed to COVID-19. The chain recombines TRBV27 with TRBJ1-2, with D uncertain. CDR3 bases: TGTGCCAGCAGTTTATCAATAGAGAACTATGGCTACACCTTC. The encoded protein is CASSLSIENYGYTF.